The 9 T cell receptor beta chains below were found in one sample sequenced in a study of T cell changes during pregnancy in multiple sclerosis. Measured with immunoSEQ multiplex PCR; TCRdb has only the in-frame clones, and not every one. The sample contains around 60,000 clones, around 93% of which appear only once. Sample: CD4+ T cells from peripheral blood mononuclear cells, taken before pregnancy. These receptors were obtained from a female donor with multiple sclerosis, enrolled in a pregnancy study.

V usage is TRBV4-1 and J usage is TRBJ2-1, with TRBD2 as a possible D gene (9 bases). Looked up from germline, CDR1 is MGHRA and CDR2 is YSYEKL. The CDR3 runs to 20 residues. V was shortened by 0 bases and J by 8 bases, with 29 bases between the two germline ends. In DNA form, the CDR3 reads TGCGCCAGCAGCCAAGATGACCAGGGGGCAAGTAGCGGGAGAGGCTATGAGCAGTTCTTC. Protein sequence: CASSQDDQGASSGRGYEQFF.

The J gene is TRBJ2-1, the V gene TRBV2; 8 bases map to TRBD1. The CDR3 extends over 13 amino acids. With 5 bases clipped from V and 9 bases from J, the junction kept 6 bases outside the gene matches. The germline V gene encodes CDR1 SNHLY and CDR2 FYNNEI. The CDR3 spells CASSIIDRGEQFF. In DNA form, the CDR3 reads TGTGCCAGCAGTATAATCGACAGGGGTGAGCAGTTCTTC.

This clone appeared a single time. V and J are TRBV7-9 and TRBJ1-4; no reliable D call. Germline-derived CDR1 and CDR2 are SEHNR and FQNEAQ (reference sequence). With 6 bases removed from V and 8 bases from J, the gap between germline ends came to 16 bases. The length of the CDR3 is 14 residues. Here the CDR3 DNA reads TGTGCCAGCAGTTATAGCCCCTCATGGGAAAAACTGTTTTTT. Its protein product is CASSYSPSWEKLFF.

V usage is TRBV11-2 and J usage is TRBJ1-1; 7 bases line up with TRBD1. Germline V gives CDR1 SGHAT, CDR2 FQNNGV. The CDR3 has 13 residues. V was pared by 3 bases and J by 11 bases, with 9 bases of the junction left unmatched. The CDR3 DNA follows: TGTGCCAGCAGCTTGGGGGTCGACAGGGCCGCTTTCTTT. It is translated as CASSLGVDRAAFF.

The chain employs TRBV29-1 and TRBJ1-2; TRBD1 might be the D (5 bases). V lost 8 bases and J 4 bases, leaving 8 bases between the germline ends. CDR3 length: 10 residues. Germline assignment: CDR1 SQVTM and CDR2 ANQGSEA. CDR3 DNA sequence: TGCAGCACTGACAGCTATGGCTACACCTTC. This translates into CSTDSYGYTF. Based on the CDR3 plus reference TRBV29-1 and TRBJ1-2, the full variable domain is SAVISQKPSRDICQRGTSLTIQCQVDSQVTMMFWYRQQPGQSLTLIATANQGSEATYESGFVIDKFPISRPNLTFSTLTVSNMSPEDSSIYLCSTDSYGYTFGSGTRLTVV.

CDR3 DNA: TGTGCCAGCAGCTTTAGGATAGGGGCGAACACCGGGGAGCTGTTTTTT. As protein: CASSFRIGANTGELFF. The chain carries TRBV5-6 and TRBJ2-2; the D gene is possibly TRBD1 (5 bases). The germline gives CDR1 SGHDT, CDR2 YYEEEE. The germline V and J ends were trimmed by 2 bases and 0 bases, with 11 bases remaining between them. The CDR3 sequence is 16 residues long.

This chain connects TRBV5-4 to TRBJ2-1; 7 nucleotides line up with TRBD2. The CDR3 totals 15 residues. V shed 0 bases, J shed 7 bases, and the junction held 7 bases outside the gene matches. In germline, CDR1 is SGHNT, CDR2 YYREEE (reference sequence). The CDR3 reads CASSLGGRAGNEQFF. The CDR3 nucleotides read TGTGCCAGCAGCTTGGGTGGGAGGGCCGGGAATGAGCAGTTCTTC.

This chain uses TRBV7-2 with TRBJ2-7; 7 bases agree with TRBD2. J was trimmed by 4 bases and V by 1 base; bases with no gene match: 4. Germline CDR1 and CDR2: SGHTA and FQGNSA. There are 14 residues in the CDR3. This CDR3 reads CASSLGGGQYEQYF. The CDR3 bases are TGTGCCAGCAGCTTAGGGGGAGGGCAATACGAGCAGTACTTC. The variable domain in full, completed from reference TRBV7-2 and TRBJ2-7, reads GAGVSQSPSNKVTEKGKDVELRCDPISGHTALYWYRQSLGQGLEFLIYFQGNSAPDKSGLPSDRFSAERTGGSVSTLTIQRTQQEDSAVYLCASSLGGGQYEQYFGPGTRLTVT.

The chain recombines TRBV7-2 with TRBJ1-2; TRBD1 matches 10 bases. There are 15 residues in the CDR3. V lost 6 bases to trimming and J lost 8 bases; unmatched junction nucleotides: 12. Germline lookup yields CDR1 SGHTA and CDR2 FQGNSA. CDR3 DNA: TGTGCCAGCAGTCAGAGCGACAGGGGGCCCTTGGGCTACACCTTC. It translates to CASSQSDRGPLGYTF. The full variable domain, completed using reference TRBV7-2 and TRBJ1-2, is GAGVSQSPSNKVTEKGKDVELRCDPISGHTALYWYRQSLGQGLEFLIYFQGNSAPDKSGLPSDRFSAERTGGSVSTLTIQRTQQEDSAVYLCASSQSDRGPLGYTFGSGTRLTVV.